The 21 T cell receptor beta chains listed next were all sequenced from one sample in a study of human T cells and chemical hapten exposure. TCRdb re-called the RACE reads through MiXCR, storing one row per CDR3 protein. The sample has some 57,000 distinct CDR3 sequences, approximately 10% seen once; the top ten hold 9.6%. Regarding time point: pre-sensitization, week 0. Specified treatment: therapeutic diphenylcyclopropenone sensitization with weekly scalp DPC. Someone pulled total RNA out of unfractionated whole blood. This specimen consisted of whole blood, obtained in connection with sensitization to the hapten diphenylcyclopropenone (DPC). The receptors originated from a woman in her 30s with alopecia areata. Some clones in this sample may be carry-over from other donors' samples.

This clonotype was recorded many times. This chain links TRBV7-9 with TRBJ1-6, with unresolved D. CDR1 and CDR2 from the germline V gene are SEHNR and FQNEAQ (reference sequence). Trimming removed 1 base from V and 4 bases from J, with 5 bases in between. The CDR3 is 14 amino acids. The CDR3 region has the DNA TGTGCCAGCAGCTTAGGGGGTTATAATTCACCCCTCCACTTT. This translates into CASSLGGYNSPLHF. Full variable domain (rest looked up from reference TRBV7-9 and TRBJ1-6): DTGVSQNPRHKITKRGQNVTFRCDPISEHNRLYWYRQTLGQGPEFLTYFQNEAQLEKSRLLSDRFSAERPKGSFSTLEIQRTEQGDSAMYLCASSLGGYNSPLHFGNGTRLTVT.

This clonotype was picked up a small number of times. This chain links TRBV4-3 with TRBJ2-6; 7 nucleotides agree with TRBD2. Germline V lookup: CDR1 LGHNA, CDR2 YSLEER. The CDR3 length is 16 residues. Losses at the gene ends were 4 bases for V and 2 bases for J; bases not matched to a gene: 5. The CDR3 DNA reads as TGCGCCAGCAGCCTTCTCGCGGGGGCTGGGGCCAACGTCCTGACTTTC. Protein sequence: CASSLLAGAGANVLTF.

This clonotype was observed a few times. The V call is TRBV2, the J call TRBJ2-5, with 7 bases fitting TRBD1. The CDR3 extends over 12 amino acids. Germline V lookup: CDR1 SNHLY, CDR2 FYNNEI. V gave up 8 bases and J gave up 5 bases; unmatched junction bases: 5. The CDR3, as DNA: TGTGCCAGCGGGACAGACGGGGAGACCCAGTACTTC. It yields the protein CASGTDGETQYF.

The rearrangement links TRBV4-1 to TRBJ2-1, with TRBD2 identical over 7 bases. The length of the CDR3 is 15 residues. Germline trimming cut 3 bases from V and 7 bases from J; bases unmatched to any gene: 9. Germline CDR1 reads MGHRA; CDR2 reads YSYEKL. The CDR3 DNA is TGCGCCAGCAGCCAGACACTAGCGTTGTTTAATGAGCAGTTCTTC. It codes for CASSQTLALFNEQFF.

This clonotype was seen a few times. The gene calls are TRBV12-3 or TRBV12-4 and TRBJ1-4; D not resolved. CDR3 length: 15 amino acids. V dropped 1 base and J dropped 7 bases, with 13 bases sitting between them. As DNA, the CDR3 is TGTGCCAGCAGTTTAGTCCCAGGATTAGTTGAAAAACTGTTTTTT. Translating it yields CASSLVPGLVEKLFF.

This clonotype was seen repeatedly, ten times or more. This rearrangement joins TRBV20-1 to TRBJ2-1, with D perhaps matching TRBD2 (6 bases). The CDR3 consists of 13 residues. Germline loops: CDR1 DFQATT, CDR2 SNEGSKA (reference sequence). CDR3 DNA sequence: TGCACCCCCGGGGGTACCGGGGGCAATGAGCAGTTCTTC. It specifies CTPGGTGGNEQFF.

This chain joins TRBV29-1 and TRBJ1-2, with D perhaps TRBD1 (5 bases). The CDR3 is made up of 14 amino acids. The germline CDR1 and CDR2 sequences are SQVTM and ANQGSEA. V lost 6 bases to trimming and J lost 0 bases, with 14 bases between them. CDR3 loop: CSVGDGRTNYGYTF. The CDR3 DNA is TGCAGCGTCGGGGACGGCCGGACTAACTATGGCTACACCTTC.

V usage is TRBV6-6 and J usage is TRBJ1-5; 7 bases agree with TRBD1. Germline V gene data show CDR1 as MNHNY and CDR2 as SVGAGI (reference sequence). The length of the CDR3 is 15 residues. V lost 2 bases to trimming and J lost 4 bases; unmatched junction nucleotides: 5. The CDR3 DNA is TGTGCCAGCAGTTACGTTGGACAGGTGAATCAGCCCCAGCATTTT. This translates into CASSYVGQVNQPQHF.

This chain links TRBV5-4 with TRBJ2-3, with no clear D. The CDR3 contains 14 residues. The V gene's germline CDR1 is SGHNT and CDR2 YYREEE (reference sequence). The V and J ends lost 2 bases and 2 bases respectively, with 9 bases between them. The CDR3 reads CASSFGPTTDTQYF. Written as DNA, the CDR3 is TGTGCCAGCAGCTTCGGGCCGACCACAGATACGCAGTATTTT.

The table lists this clonotype with a few counts. This chain uses TRBV7-3 with TRBJ2-3, with 10 nucleotides matching TRBD2. CDR1 is SGHTA and CDR2 is FQGTGA in the germline V gene. This CDR3 is 19 amino acids long. J lost 5 bases, V lost 5 bases, and 19 bases had no gene match. The chain's CDR3 is CASSPQGTSGISSGDTQYF. In nucleotides, the CDR3 is TGTGCCAGCAGCCCACAGGGCACTAGCGGGATCTCTTCGGGAGATACGCAGTATTTT. Full variable domain (outside the CDR3, taken from reference TRBV7-3 and TRBJ2-3): GAGVSQTPSNKVTEKGKYVELRCDPISGHTALYWYRQSLGQGPEFLIYFQGTGAADDSGLPNDRFFAVRPEGSVSTLKIQRTERGDSAVYLCASSPQGTSGISSGDTQYFGPGTRLTVL.

The J gene is TRBJ2-2, the V gene TRBV12-3 or TRBV12-4; weak D call: TRBD1 (5 bases). V was cut by 1 base and J by 5 bases, with 8 bases left in between. There are 14 residues in the CDR3. The CDR3: CASSLVGRTGELFF. Written as DNA, the CDR3 is TGTGCCAGCAGTTTAGTGGGGCGGACCGGGGAGCTGTTTTTT.

This rearrangement joins TRBV12-3 or TRBV12-4 to TRBJ2-7, with TRBD1 as a possible D gene (6 bases). There are 14 residues in the CDR3. V gave up 11 bases and J gave up 0 bases, with 17 bases separating them. The CDR3 DNA sequence: TGTGCCTGCAAAAAACAGGGATCCTCCTACGAGCAGTACTTC. Translated, it gives CACKKQGSSYEQYF.

This clonotype was seen more than once but under ten times. The genes are TRBV20-1 and TRBJ2-5, with TRBD1 matching 8 bases. Germline loops: CDR1 DFQATT, CDR2 SNEGSKA (reference sequence). The CDR3 has 14 residues. The J segment lost 3 bases and the V segment lost 2 bases, leaving 5 bases of the junction unmatched. CDR3 DNA sequence: TGCAGTGCTAGAATTTGGGACAGGAAAGAGACCCAGTACTTC. Protein sequence: CSARIWDRKETQYF.

This clonotype was seen a handful of times. The V call is TRBV6-5, the J call TRBJ2-2; D is uncertain. CDR1 is MNHEY, CDR2 SVGAGI, per germline. V was trimmed by 6 bases and J by 2 bases, leaving 13 bases between them. The CDR3 is 15 residues long. CDR3 sequence: CASSPAGLNTGELFF. The CDR3 nucleotides are TGTGCCAGCAGCCCCGCAGGCTTAAACACCGGGGAGCTGTTTTTT.

This clonotype was recorded many times. The chain carries TRBV20-1 and TRBJ2-7, with TRBD1 as a possible D gene (5 bases). Germline V lookup: CDR1 DFQATT, CDR2 SNEGSKA (reference sequence). V lost 6 bases to trimming and J lost 3 bases, with 18 bases between them. The CDR3 is 14 amino acids. CDR3 nucleotides: TGCAGTGCCAGTCTTTTGAGACAGAACTACGAGCAGTACTTC. This gives the protein CSASLLRQNYEQYF.

The rearrangement uses TRBV7-9 and TRBJ2-7, with D maybe TRBD2 (5 bases). The germline gives CDR1 SEHNR, CDR2 FQNEAQ (reference sequence). The V end lost 1 base, the J end lost 1 base, and 8 bases lay between the germline ends. The CDR3 extends over 14 amino acids. The CDR3 region has the DNA TGTGCCAGCAGCTTAGACTCGGGATCCTACGAGCAGTACTTC. It translates to CASSLDSGSYEQYF.

This chain uses TRBV12-3 or TRBV12-4 with TRBJ2-7; the D gene is possibly TRBD2 (6 bases). CDR3 size: 16 residues. Between the trimmed V and J ends, which lost 4 bases and 0 bases, there was a span of 16 bases. CDR3 bases: TGTGCCAGCAGTTCAAGATTCGGGGGAAGCTCCTACGAGCAGTACTTC. It translates to CASSSRFGGSSYEQYF.

The rearrangement links TRBV3-1 to TRBJ1-5, with D uncertain. There are 12 residues in the CDR3. V was pared by 5 bases and J by 4 bases, with 6 bases between. Germline CDR1 and CDR2: LGHDT and YNNKEL (reference sequence). The CDR3 loop reads CASSDGNQPQHF. The CDR3 coding sequence is TGTGCCAGCAGCGACGGTAATCAGCCCCAGCATTTT.

This clonotype was seen many times. The rearrangement joins TRBV15 to TRBJ1-6; no clear D gene. Germline V gives CDR1 LNHNV, CDR2 YYDKDF (reference sequence). Trimming removed 8 bases at V and 9 bases at J, with 8 bases between. The CDR3 sequence is 11 residues long. CDR3 in DNA: TGTGCCACCCCGGAGGGTTCACCCCTCCACTTT. Translation gives CATPEGSPLHF.

The rearrangement joins TRBV7-2 to TRBJ1-5, with D tentatively TRBD1 (5 bases). Per germline, CDR1 SGHTA and CDR2 FQGNSA. Trimming cost V 1 base and J 0 bases, with 10 bases left between them. CDR3 size: 16 residues. The chain's CDR3 is CASSLDGGYSNQPQHF. The CDR3 nucleotides read TGTGCCAGCAGCTTAGATGGGGGTTATAGCAATCAGCCCCAGCATTTT.

This clonotype turned up a few times. This chain uses TRBV7-9 with TRBJ2-7; D may be TRBD2 (6 bases). Germline CDR1 SEHNR, CDR2 FQNEAQ (reference sequence). Trimming took 8 bases from V and 0 from J, leaving 8 bases between them. This CDR3 comprises 12 residues. CDR3 nucleotide sequence: TGTGCCAGCGGGGGGAGCTCCTACGAGCAGTACTTC. This sequence encodes CASGGSSYEQYF.